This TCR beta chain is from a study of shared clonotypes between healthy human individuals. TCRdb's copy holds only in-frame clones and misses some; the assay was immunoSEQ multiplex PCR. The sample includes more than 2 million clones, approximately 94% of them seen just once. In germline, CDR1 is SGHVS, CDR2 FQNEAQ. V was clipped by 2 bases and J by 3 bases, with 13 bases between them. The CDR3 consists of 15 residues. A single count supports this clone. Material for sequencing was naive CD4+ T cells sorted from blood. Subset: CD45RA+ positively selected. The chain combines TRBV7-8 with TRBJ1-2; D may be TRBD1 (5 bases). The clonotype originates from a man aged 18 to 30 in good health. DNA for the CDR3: TGTGCCAGCAGCTTATCGAGGGGACGGCACTATGGCTACACCTTC. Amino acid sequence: CASSLSRGRHYGYTF.